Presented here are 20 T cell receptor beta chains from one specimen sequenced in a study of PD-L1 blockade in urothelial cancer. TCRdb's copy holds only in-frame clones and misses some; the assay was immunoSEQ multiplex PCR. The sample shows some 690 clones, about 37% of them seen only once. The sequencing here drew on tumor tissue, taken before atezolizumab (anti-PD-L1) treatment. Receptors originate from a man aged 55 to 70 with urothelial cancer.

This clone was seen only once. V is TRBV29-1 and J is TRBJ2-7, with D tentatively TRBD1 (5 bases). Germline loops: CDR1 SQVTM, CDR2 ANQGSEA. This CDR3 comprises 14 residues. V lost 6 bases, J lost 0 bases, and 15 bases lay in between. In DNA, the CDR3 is TGCAGCGTCCGAAAAGACAGTACCTCCTACGAGCAGTACTTC. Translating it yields CSVRKDSTSYEQYF.

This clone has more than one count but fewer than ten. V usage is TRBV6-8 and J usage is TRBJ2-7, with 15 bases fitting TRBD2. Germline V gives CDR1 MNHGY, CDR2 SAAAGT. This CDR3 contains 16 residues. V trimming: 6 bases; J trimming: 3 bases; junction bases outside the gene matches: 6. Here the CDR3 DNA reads TGTGCCAGCAGACTATGGACTAGCGGGAGGGTCTACGAGCAGTACTTC. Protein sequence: CASRLWTSGRVYEQYF.

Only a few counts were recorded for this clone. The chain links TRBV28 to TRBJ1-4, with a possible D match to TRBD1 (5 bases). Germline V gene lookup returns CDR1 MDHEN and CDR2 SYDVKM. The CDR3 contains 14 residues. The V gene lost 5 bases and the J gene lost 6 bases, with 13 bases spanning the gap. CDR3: CASSLSGEYEKLFF. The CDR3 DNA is TGTGCCAGCAGTCTCTCGGGGGAGTATGAAAAACTGTTTTTT.

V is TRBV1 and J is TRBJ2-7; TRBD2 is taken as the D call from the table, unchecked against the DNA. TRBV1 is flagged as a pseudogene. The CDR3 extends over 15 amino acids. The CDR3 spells CASSQEVGDAFGQYF. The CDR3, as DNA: TGCGCCAGCAGCCAAGAAGTCGGAGACGCCTTTGGGCAGTACTTC.

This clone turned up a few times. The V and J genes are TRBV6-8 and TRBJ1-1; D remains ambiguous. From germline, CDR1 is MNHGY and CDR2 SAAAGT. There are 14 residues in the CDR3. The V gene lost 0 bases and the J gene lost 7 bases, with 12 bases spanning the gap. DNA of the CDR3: TGTGCCAGCAGTTACTCGGTCGGAGGATATGAAGCTTTCTTT. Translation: CASSYSVGGYEAFF.

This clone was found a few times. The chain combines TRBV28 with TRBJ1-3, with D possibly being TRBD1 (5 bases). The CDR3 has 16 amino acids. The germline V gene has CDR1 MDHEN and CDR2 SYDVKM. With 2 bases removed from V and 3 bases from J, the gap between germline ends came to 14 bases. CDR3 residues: CASSLAGRDVGNTIYF. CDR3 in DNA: TGTGCCAGCAGTTTAGCGGGGCGCGACGTTGGAAACACCATATATTTT. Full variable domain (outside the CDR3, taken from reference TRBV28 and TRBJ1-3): DVKVTQSSRYLVKRTGEKVFLECVQDMDHENMFWYRQDPGLGLRLIYFSYDVKMKEKGDIPEGYSVSREKKERFSLILESASTNQTSMYLCASSLAGRDVGNTIYFGEGSWLTVV.

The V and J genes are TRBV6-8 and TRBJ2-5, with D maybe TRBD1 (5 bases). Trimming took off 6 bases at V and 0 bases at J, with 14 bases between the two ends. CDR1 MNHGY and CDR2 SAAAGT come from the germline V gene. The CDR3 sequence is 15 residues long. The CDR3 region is CASSPIQVYQETQYF. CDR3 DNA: TGTGCCAGCAGCCCTATACAGGTGTACCAAGAGACCCAGTACTTC.

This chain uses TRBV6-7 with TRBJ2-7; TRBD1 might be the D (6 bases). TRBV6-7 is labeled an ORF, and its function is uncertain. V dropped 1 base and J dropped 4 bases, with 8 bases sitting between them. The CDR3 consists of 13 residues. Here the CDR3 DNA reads TGTGCCAGCAGTTACTACAGGGATTACGAGCAGTACTTC. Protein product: CASSYYRDYEQYF.

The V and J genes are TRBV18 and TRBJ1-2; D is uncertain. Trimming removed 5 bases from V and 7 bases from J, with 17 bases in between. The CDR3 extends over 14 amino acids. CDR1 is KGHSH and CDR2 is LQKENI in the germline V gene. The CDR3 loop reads CASSATVTLGGYTF. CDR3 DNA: TGTGCCAGCTCAGCAACAGTAACTCTGGGTGGCTACACCTTC.

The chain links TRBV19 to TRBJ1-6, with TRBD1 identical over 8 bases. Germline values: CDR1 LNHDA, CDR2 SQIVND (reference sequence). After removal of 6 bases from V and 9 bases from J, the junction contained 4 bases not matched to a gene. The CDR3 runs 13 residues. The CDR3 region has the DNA TGTGCCAGTAGGACAGGGGTAGTTTCACCCCTCCACTTT. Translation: CASRTGVVSPLHF.

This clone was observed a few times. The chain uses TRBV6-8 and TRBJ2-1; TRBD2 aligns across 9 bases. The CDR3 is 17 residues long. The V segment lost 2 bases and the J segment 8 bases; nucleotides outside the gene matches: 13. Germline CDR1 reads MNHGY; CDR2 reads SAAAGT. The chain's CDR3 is CASSYEGGRALVDEQFF. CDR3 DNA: TGTGCCAGCAGTTACGAGGGCGGGAGGGCATTAGTCGATGAGCAGTTCTTC.

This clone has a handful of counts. In DNA form, the CDR3 reads TGTGCCAGCAACCCTCGCCAGGGACGCCAAGAGACCCAGTACTTC. This sequence encodes CASNPRQGRQETQYF. The J gene is TRBJ2-5, the V gene TRBV6-8; D is perhaps TRBD1 or TRBD2 (5 bases each). In germline, CDR1 is MNHGY, CDR2 SAAAGT. CDR3 size: 15 residues. V dropped 7 bases and J dropped 1 base, with 16 bases sitting between them.

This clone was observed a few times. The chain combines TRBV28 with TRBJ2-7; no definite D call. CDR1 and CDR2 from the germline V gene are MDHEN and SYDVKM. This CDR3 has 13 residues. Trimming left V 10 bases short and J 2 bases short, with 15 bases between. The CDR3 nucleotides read TGTGCCACCTTGTTACAAAACCCCTACGAGCAGTACTTC. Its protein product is CATLLQNPYEQYF.

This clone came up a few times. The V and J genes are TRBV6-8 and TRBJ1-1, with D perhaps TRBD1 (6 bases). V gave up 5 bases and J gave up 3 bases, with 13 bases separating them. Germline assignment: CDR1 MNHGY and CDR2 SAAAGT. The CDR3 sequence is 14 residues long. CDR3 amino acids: CASSVRKGDTEAFF. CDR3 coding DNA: TGTGCCAGCAGTGTAAGGAAGGGGGACACTGAAGCTTTCTTT.

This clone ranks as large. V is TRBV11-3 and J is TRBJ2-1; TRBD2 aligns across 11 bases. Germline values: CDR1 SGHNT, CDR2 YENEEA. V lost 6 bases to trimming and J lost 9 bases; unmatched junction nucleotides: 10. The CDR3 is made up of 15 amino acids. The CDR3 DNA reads TGTGCCAGCAGTCCTACTAGCGGGAGAGGGGTTGAGCAGTTCTTC. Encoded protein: CASSPTSGRGVEQFF.

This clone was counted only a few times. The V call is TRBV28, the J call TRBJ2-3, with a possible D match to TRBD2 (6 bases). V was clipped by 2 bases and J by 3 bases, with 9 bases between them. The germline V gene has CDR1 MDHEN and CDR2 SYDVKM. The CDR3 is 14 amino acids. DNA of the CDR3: TGTGCCAGCAGTTTACCTGCGGGGACAGATACGCAGTATTTT. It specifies CASSLPAGTDTQYF.

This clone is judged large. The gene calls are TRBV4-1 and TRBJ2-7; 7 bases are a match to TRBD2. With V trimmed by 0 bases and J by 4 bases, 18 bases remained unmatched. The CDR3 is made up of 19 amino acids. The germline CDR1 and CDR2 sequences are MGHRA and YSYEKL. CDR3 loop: CASSQERPLMAGVGYEQYF. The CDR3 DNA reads TGCGCCAGCAGCCAAGAAAGGCCTCTTATGGCGGGAGTCGGTTACGAGCAGTACTTC.

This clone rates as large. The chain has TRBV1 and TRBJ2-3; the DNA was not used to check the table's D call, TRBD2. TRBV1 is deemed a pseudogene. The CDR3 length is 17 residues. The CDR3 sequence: CASSSYLASGRTDTQYF. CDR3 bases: TGCGCCAGCAGCTCGTACCTCGCTAGCGGGAGGACAGATACGCAGTATTTT.

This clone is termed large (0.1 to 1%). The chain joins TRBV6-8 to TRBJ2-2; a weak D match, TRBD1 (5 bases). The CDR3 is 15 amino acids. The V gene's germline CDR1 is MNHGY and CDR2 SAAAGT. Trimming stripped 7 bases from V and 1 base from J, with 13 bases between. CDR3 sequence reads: CASKSFQGNTGELFF. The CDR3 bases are TGTGCCAGCAAGTCTTTCCAGGGGAACACCGGGGAGCTGTTTTTT.

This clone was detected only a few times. Here the CDR3 reads CASRLIREGEQFF. The CDR3 nucleotides read TGTGCCAGCAGACTTATCAGGGAAGGTGAGCAGTTCTTC. The gene calls are TRBV27 and TRBJ2-1; D perhaps matches TRBD1 (5 bases). The germline V gene encodes CDR1 MNHEY and CDR2 SMNVEV (reference sequence). Trimming removed 6 bases at V and 9 bases at J, with 15 bases between. The CDR3 runs 13 residues.